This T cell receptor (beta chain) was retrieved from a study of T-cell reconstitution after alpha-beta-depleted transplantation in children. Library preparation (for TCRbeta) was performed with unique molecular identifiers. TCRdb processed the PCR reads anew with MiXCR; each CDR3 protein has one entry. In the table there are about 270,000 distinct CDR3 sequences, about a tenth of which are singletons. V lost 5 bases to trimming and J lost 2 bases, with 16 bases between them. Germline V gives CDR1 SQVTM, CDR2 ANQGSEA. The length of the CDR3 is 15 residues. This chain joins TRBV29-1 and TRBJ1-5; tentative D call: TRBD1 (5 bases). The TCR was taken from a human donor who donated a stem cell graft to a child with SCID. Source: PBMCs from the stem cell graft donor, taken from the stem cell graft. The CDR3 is CSVIEDGAGNQPQHF. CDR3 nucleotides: TGCAGCGTTATCGAGGATGGGGCCGGCAATCAGCCCCAGCATTTT.